Given below is one T cell receptor beta chain in context. The antigen is not known. V was pared by 5 bases and J by 5 bases, with 6 bases between. This CDR3 is built from 11 residues. Germline CDR1 is SGHVS and CDR2 is FNYEAQ. TCRdb keeps only in-frame clones here, not all; method: immunoSEQ multiplex PCR. The data contain about 80,000 clones, around four fifths of them seen just once; the ten biggest clones take up roughly 25%. The data were obtained in a study of OX40 agonist ivuxolimab in advanced cancers. Study details: Therapy given before enrollment (anti-PD-1, anti-PD-L1 or anti-CTLA-4) was allowed, and 35% to 45% had some. Whole-study findings and limits: Low levels of normalized T-cell clonal expansion also appeared in some nonresponders. The CD4+ and CD8+ T cells in the blood had expanded clonally by week 6 at 0.1 to 3.0 mg/kg.

The sequence was collected from an adult with an advanced solid tumor such as melanoma, head and neck, liver or kidney cancer. The chain couples TRBV7-6 to TRBJ2-5; D is uncertain. This sample comprised CD4+ or CD8+ T cells sorted from blood, obtained in a trial of the OX40 agonist ivuxolimab. The CDR3, as DNA: TGTGCCAGCAGCCCCTCGGAGACCCAGTACTTC. Translating it yields CASSPSETQYF.